Listed below are T cell receptor beta chains from one sample, sequenced in a study of blood T cell repertoires in COVID-19. The repertoire was sequenced with immunoSEQ multiplex PCR; TCRdb's copy has only in-frame clones and lacks some. The table has 110,000 to 150,000 clones, approximately 84% seen once. Sequencing was performed on peripheral blood. These receptors all come from a human donor in a cohort sampled during active COVID-19. Each CDR3 is given with its conserved first and last residue. The D gene is left open where the match is weak.

J,D,V,DNA,CDR3
TRBJ2-2,TRBD2,TRBV2,TGTGCCAGCACCAAGCGGGGGGGCGACACCGGGGAGCTGTTTTTT,CASTKRGGDTGELFF
TRBJ2-1,-,TRBV15,TGTGCCACCAGCAGAGATTTCGCGAGAGAGCAGTTCTTC,CATSRDFAREQFF
TRBJ2-1,-,TRBV27,TGTGCCAGCAGTTTATACAGGGCCCCAACAAATGAGCAGTTCTTC,CASSLYRAPTNEQFF
TRBJ1-1,-,TRBV29-1,TGCAGCGCCGACCGGGGAACTGAAGCTTTCTTT,CSADRGTEAFF
TRBJ1-5,TRBD1,TRBV19,TGTGCCAGTACACAGGGGACTAGCAATCAGCCCCAGCATTTT,CASTQGTSNQPQHF
TRBJ2-1,-,TRBV4-3,TGCGCCAGCAGCCAACCGTCAATCGGTGAGCAGTTCTTC,CASSQPSIGEQFF
TRBJ1-2,TRBD1,TRBV18,TGTGCCAGCTCACCAGAGGGACAGGATGGCTACACCTTC,CASSPEGQDGYTF
TRBJ2-3,-,TRBV18,TGTGCCAGCTCACCAACGGCAGGTTCCACAGATACGCAGTATTTT,CASSPTAGSTDTQYF
TRBJ1-1,-,TRBV24-1,TGTGCCACCAGTGGTAGCGCGAACACTGAAGCTTTCTTT,CATSGSANTEAFF
TRBJ1-2,-,TRBV6-2/TRBV6-3,TGTGCCAGCAGTCCCCGGTCCGGCTACACCTTC,CASSPRSGYTF
TRBJ2-1,-,TRBV5-1,TGCGCCAGCAGCTTGGACAGGGTCCAGACCCTACAAGATGATGAGCAGTTCTTC,CASSLDRVQTLQDDEQFF
TRBJ1-4,-,TRBV4-2,TGTGCCAGCAGCCCCGCCGGGGGTGAAAAACTGTTTTTT,CASSPAGGEKLFF
TRBJ1-5,TRBD1,TRBV2,TGTGCCAGCAGTCGGGACAGGGTCCGGCAGCCCCAGCATTTT,CASSRDRVRQPQHF
TRBJ1-5,TRBD1,TRBV19,TGTGCCAGTAGTTCAGGACAGGGGGACGGCAATCAGCCCCAGCATTTT,CASSSGQGDGNQPQHF
TRBJ2-5,-,TRBV15,TGTGCCACCAGCAGAGTCGGGATCGAGACCCAGTACTTC,CATSRVGIETQYF